This section outlines one T cell receptor beta chain sequence together with its context. In the original processing: By means of reference gene primer amplification, nucleated cell counts were estimated. This table comes from immunoSEQ multiplex PCR, and its TCRdb copy is limited to in-frame clones, with some not included. For V, J and clone size, that table is used; D and trimming come from the DNA. In the table there are under 95,000 clones, 90% to 95% of which are singletons. The CDR3 has 13 residues. V lost 4 bases, J lost 5 bases, and 12 bases lay in between. Germline V gene lookup returns CDR1 SGHNT and CDR2 YYREEE (reference sequence). This specimen belongs to a study of blood T cell repertoires in COVID-19. Study overall: Whether acute or convalescent, the COVID-19 samples came from the United States, Italy and Spain. The analysed material was cDNA or gDNA that came from T cells, B-cell-depleted T cells, or PBMCs.

The V gene is TRBV5-4, the J gene TRBJ2-5; D is unclear. Sequencing was done on a sample of peripheral blood. The clonotype originates from a man over 45 with COVID-19, enrolled during active disease. CDR3 coding DNA: TGTGCCAGCAGCCGAGACTCGCGTGAGACCCAGTACTTC. It translates to CASSRDSRETQYF.